This TCR beta chain was recovered during a study of radiotherapy plus CTLA-4 blockade in lung cancer. Study at large: Overall, around 18% of patients showed an objective response, while roughly 28% attained disease control. Study results and limitations: Researchers report tumor-derived TCR clones expanding in blood after radiotherapy plus ipilimumab. Early blood T cell clone dynamics, with interferon-beta, were reported to best predict response.

In the case of this clone: Its antigen is unknown.

The V gene end was trimmed by 3 bases and the J gene end by 11 bases; junction bases not matched to a gene: 6. The length of the CDR3 is 13 residues. Germline CDR1 reads SGHRS; CDR2 reads YFSETQ. The method was immunoSEQ multiplex PCR; TCRdb's version includes in-frame clones alone and lacks a portion of them. Among under 110,000 clones listed, more than 75% were seen once. Treatment of patients with chemo-refractory metastatic non-small-cell lung cancer consisted of focal radiation plus CTLA-4 blockade with ipilimumab. The receptor was isolated from a human donor with non-small cell lung cancer that progressed on radiotherapy plus ipilimumab. Some clones in this sample may be carry-over from other donors' samples. J is TRBJ2-5 and V is TRBV5-1, with TRBD1 matching 11 bases. Material: peripheral blood, obtained from a patient treated with radiotherapy plus ipilimumab. The CDR3 region is CASSSQGQGEQYF. Written as DNA, the CDR3 is TGCGCCAGCAGCTCACAGGGACAGGGGGAGCAGTACTTC.